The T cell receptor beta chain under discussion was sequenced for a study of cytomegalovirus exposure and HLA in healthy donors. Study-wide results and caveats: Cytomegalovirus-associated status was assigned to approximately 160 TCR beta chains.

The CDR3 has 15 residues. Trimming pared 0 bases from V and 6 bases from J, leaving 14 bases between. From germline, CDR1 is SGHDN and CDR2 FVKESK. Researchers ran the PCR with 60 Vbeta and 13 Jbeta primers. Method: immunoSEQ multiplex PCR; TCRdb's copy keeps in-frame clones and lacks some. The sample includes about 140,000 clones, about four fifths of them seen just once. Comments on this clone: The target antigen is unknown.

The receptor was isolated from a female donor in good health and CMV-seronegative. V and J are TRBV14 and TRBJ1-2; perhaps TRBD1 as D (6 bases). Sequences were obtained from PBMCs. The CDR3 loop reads CASSQDLGYRDGYTF. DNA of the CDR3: TGTGCCAGCAGCCAAGATCTCGGGTACAGGGATGGCTACACCTTC.